This T cell receptor (beta chain) was documented in a study of blood T cell repertoires in COVID-19. Original methodology: Nucleated cell number was recorded as an estimate derived from reference gene primer amplification. TCRdb's table, derived via immunoSEQ multiplex PCR, lists solely in-frame clones and lacks some. V and J calls and clone size are as listed in that table; D and trimming were resolved from the DNA. In the table there are some 130,000 clones, around 82% of which are singletons. J gave up 0 bases and V 8 bases, and 8 bases lay outside the gene matches. The CDR3 extends over 15 amino acids. Germline loops: CDR1 SGDLS, CDR2 YYNGEE.

The TCR originated in a human donor in a cohort sampled during active COVID-19. The sequenced material came from peripheral blood. The chain recombines TRBV9 with TRBJ2-1, with 7 bases that match TRBD2. CDR3 sequence reads: CASGRGPSSYNEQFF. Written as DNA, the CDR3 is TGTGCCAGTGGGAGGGGCCCCAGCTCCTACAATGAGCAGTTCTTC.